Given below is one TCR beta chain in context. Its antigen is as yet unknown. The junction differs from germline at one of its ends, possibly a read error. This record comes from a study of T cell repertoires in cytomegalovirus infection. Study-wide background: HLA-B-restricted CMV epitopes that are well studied were used alongside recently identified HLA-C-restricted ones.

Germline CDR1 reads MNHNS; CDR2 reads SASEGT. The CDR3 runs 13 residues. TCRdb analysed the reads with MiXCR anew, one entry per CDR3 protein. The table has about 740,000 distinct CDR3 sequences, approximately 33% seen once. This chain links TRBV6-1 with TRBJ2-7, with 7 bases aligning to TRBD1. Sequencing used cultured PBMCs, obtained from culture after CMV antigen stimulation. The receptor comes from a human donor in good health (CMV status not recorded). Some clones in this sample may be carry-over from other donors' samples. CDR3 in amino acids: CAGSSRTGYEQYF. CDR3 nucleotides: TGTGCCGGCAGTTCCCGGACAGGTTACGAGCAGTACTTC.